The rows below give T cell receptor beta chains drawn from one sample of a study of shared clonotypes between healthy human individuals. Repertoires were generated with immunoSEQ multiplex PCR, while TCRdb's copy carries only in-frame clones and drops some. The profile shows over 400,000 clones, more than 65% of them singletons. Sequencing input: PBMCs. The origin of the receptors is a middle-aged woman in good health. Some clones in this sample may be carry-over from other donors' samples. CDR3s include the opening cysteine and the closing phenylalanine or tryptophan. A D gene is named only where the DNA matches it firmly. Clone sizes are given selectively: once, few, many, or a class where the clone is expanded.

TRBJ2-1 | - | - | TRBV7-9 | CASSATTSFVQNEQFF | TGTGCCAGCAGCGCTACGACTAGTTTTGTGCAGAATGAGCAGTTCTTC
TRBJ2-7 | once | TRBD1 | TRBV7-8 | CASSFPRDRGKLEQYF | TGTGCCAGCAGCTTCCCCCGGGACAGGGGGAAATTGGAGCAGTACTTC
TRBJ2-7 | - | TRBD2 | TRBV6-1 | CASSEGGGRPSYEQYF | TGTGCCAGCAGTGAAGGGGGCGGGAGGCCTTCCTACGAGCAGTACTTC
TRBJ2-1 | - | - | TRBV19 | CASSAERYNEQFF | TGTGCCAGTAGTGCAGAGAGGTACAATGAGCAGTTCTTC
TRBJ2-3 | - | TRBD2 | TRBV18 | CASSPRTSGSTDTQYF | TGTGCCAGCTCACCTCGGACTAGCGGGAGCACAGATACGCAGTATTTT
TRBJ2-1 | - | TRBD2 | TRBV7-2 | CASSPTSNNEQFF | TGTGCCAGCAGCCCGACTAGCAACAATGAGCAGTTCTTC
TRBJ2-7 | - | - | TRBV11-2 | CASSLIGATYEQYF | TGTGCCAGCAGCTTAATCGGGGCAACCTACGAGCAGTACTTC
TRBJ2-7 | once | TRBD1 | TRBV19 | CASRENSGQGLEQYF | TGTGCCAGTAGAGAAAATTCGGGACAGGGCCTCGAGCAGTACTTC
TRBJ1-4 | - | TRBD1 | TRBV5-1 | CASSLGTGLQEKLFF | TGCGCCAGCAGCTTGGGGACAGGACTACAGGAAAAACTGTTTTTT
TRBJ2-7 | - | TRBD1 | TRBV5-6 | CASSLARPGGTYEQYF | TGTGCCAGCAGCTTGGCTCGGCCAGGGGGAACCTACGAGCAGTACTTC
TRBJ2-7 | - | TRBD1 | TRBV7-9 | CASSPRQGARTAYEQYF | TGTGCCAGCAGCCCCCGACAGGGGGCGAGGACCGCCTACGAGCAGTACTTC
TRBJ2-2 | - | TRBD2 | TRBV7-3 | CASSLLAGEAGELFF | TGTGCCAGCAGCTTACTAGCGGGAGAAGCCGGGGAGCTGTTTTTT
TRBJ2-2 | few | - | TRBV6-5 | CASRSTWVGGELFF | TGTGCCAGCAGGTCAACATGGGTTGGGGGGGAGCTGTTTTTT
TRBJ1-1 | once | - | TRBV28 | CASSLINTEAFF | TGTGCCAGCAGTTTAATAAACACTGAAGCTTTCTTT
TRBJ1-5 | - | - | TRBV28 | CASSLWGLRGPNQPQHF | TGTGCCAGCAGTTTGTGGGGCCTCAGGGGCCCAAATCAGCCCCAGCATTTT
TRBJ1-5 | - | TRBD1 | TRBV29-1 | CSAGQGSEAQHF | TGCAGCGCTGGACAGGGGTCAGAAGCCCAGCATTTT
TRBJ2-2 | few | TRBD2 | TRBV7-2 | CASSRAGGSNTGELFF | TGTGCCAGCAGCCGCGCGGGAGGATCAAACACCGGGGAGCTGTTTTTT
TRBJ1-1 | few | - | TRBV28 | CASNAQGTTEAFF | TGTGCCAGCAACGCCCAGGGTACCACTGAAGCTTTCTTT
TRBJ1-2 | - | - | TRBV19 | CASSPRNSNYGYTF | TGTGCCAGTAGTCCCAGGAACTCCAACTATGGCTACACCTTC
TRBJ2-5 | - | TRBD2 | TRBV9 | CASSVGASGRGETQYF | TGTGCCAGCAGCGTCGGGGCTAGCGGGAGGGGAGAGACCCAGTACTTC
TRBJ2-2 | few | - | TRBV7-9 | CALLRTETGELFF | TGTGCCTTACTCAGGACAGAGACCGGGGAGCTGTTTTTT
TRBJ2-7 | once | TRBD1 | TRBV14 | CASRQKLSGTGCEQYF | TGTGCCAGCAGACAGAAGCTGTCGGGGACAGGGTGCGAGCAGTACTTC
TRBJ1-2 | - | - | TRBV5-1 | CASSPDSDYGYTF | TGCGCCAGCAGCCCCGACAGTGACTATGGCTACACCTTC
TRBJ1-1 | - | - | TRBV9 | CASSVRPEAYTEAFF | TGTGCCAGCAGCGTAAGGCCAGAGGCTTACACTGAAGCTTTCTTT
TRBJ2-7 | - | TRBD1 | TRBV5-1 | CASSRDSYLHSYEQYF | TGCGCCAGCAGCCGGGACAGCTACTTACACTCCTACGAGCAGTACTTC
TRBJ1-4 | - | - | TRBV28 | CASSLGAANEKLFF | TGTGCCAGCAGTTTAGGGGCGGCGAATGAAAAACTGTTTTTT
TRBJ1-1 | - | - | TRBV7-3 | CASSLVTNTEAFF | TGTGCCAGCAGCTTGGTCACGAACACTGAAGCTTTCTTT
TRBJ1-5 | - | - | TRBV11-2 | CASSLERDQPQHF | TGTGCCAGCAGCTTAGAGAGGGATCAGCCCCAGCATTTT
TRBJ1-1 | - | - | TRBV27 | CASSLLGGVMNTEAFF | TGTGCCAGCAGTTTACTTGGGGGGGTGATGAACACTGAAGCTTTCTTT